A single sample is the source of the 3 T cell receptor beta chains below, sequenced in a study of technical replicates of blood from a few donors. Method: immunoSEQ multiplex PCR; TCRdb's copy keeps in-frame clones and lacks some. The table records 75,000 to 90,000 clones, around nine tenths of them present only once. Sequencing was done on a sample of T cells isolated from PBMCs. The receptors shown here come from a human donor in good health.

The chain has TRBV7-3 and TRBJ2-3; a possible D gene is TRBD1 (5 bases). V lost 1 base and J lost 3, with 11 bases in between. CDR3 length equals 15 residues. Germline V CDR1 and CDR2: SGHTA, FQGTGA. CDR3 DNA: TGTGCCAGCAGCTTAAGGGCAGGGCCAACAGATACGCAGTATTTT. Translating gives CASSLRAGPTDTQYF.

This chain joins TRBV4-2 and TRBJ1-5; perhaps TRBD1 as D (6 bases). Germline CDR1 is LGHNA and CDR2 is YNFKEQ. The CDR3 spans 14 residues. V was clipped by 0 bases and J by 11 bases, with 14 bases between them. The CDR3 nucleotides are TGTGCCAGCAGCCAAGAAAGGGGGTTCTCGTCCCAGCATTTT. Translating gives CASSQERGFSSQHF.

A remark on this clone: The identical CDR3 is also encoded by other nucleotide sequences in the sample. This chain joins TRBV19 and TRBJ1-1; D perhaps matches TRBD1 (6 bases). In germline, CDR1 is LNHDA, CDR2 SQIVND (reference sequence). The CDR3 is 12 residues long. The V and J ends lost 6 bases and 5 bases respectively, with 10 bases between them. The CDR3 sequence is CASSLQGTEAFF. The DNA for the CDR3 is TGTGCCAGTAGCCTTCAGGGGACTGAAGCTTTCTTT.